The clone carrying this T cell receptor beta chain was counted ten times or more. A multiplex PCR was run with 60 Vbeta primers and 13 Jbeta primers. Sequencing used immunoSEQ multiplex PCR; TCRdb keeps in-frame clones, though not all of them. Here the sample spans tens of thousands of clones, roughly 73% being singletons. The germline gives CDR1 SNHLY, CDR2 FYNNEI. CDR3 length: 10 amino acids. Trimming shortened V by 7 bases and J by 8 bases, and 8 bases separated the two germline ends. This entry is derived from a study of cytomegalovirus exposure and HLA in healthy donors. The V gene is TRBV2, the J gene TRBJ1-1; a weak D match, TRBD1 (5 bases). Material for sequencing was PBMCs. The source of this sequence is a woman between 40 and 55 years old in good health and CMV-seropositive. The CDR3 DNA reads TGTGCCAGCAAGCAGGGCGAAGCTTTCTTT. This codes for CASKQGEAFF.